This TCR beta chain was identified in a study of blood T cell repertoires in COVID-19. This table comes from immunoSEQ multiplex PCR, and its TCRdb copy is limited to in-frame clones, with some not included. The data contain 250,000 to 300,000 clones, 88% of them singletons. The clonotype was recovered from a woman aged 25-40 years with acute or convalescent COVID-19. Material: peripheral blood.

The CDR3 sequence is CASSTGSNNSPLHF. DNA for the CDR3: TGTGCCAGCTCTACCGGGTCTAATAATTCACCCCTCCACTTT. This rearrangement joins TRBV19 to TRBJ1-6; D not certain. The CDR3 totals 14 residues. CDR1 and CDR2 from the germline V gene are LNHDA and SQIVND (reference sequence). With 9 bases removed from V and 5 bases from J, the gap between germline ends came to 14 bases.